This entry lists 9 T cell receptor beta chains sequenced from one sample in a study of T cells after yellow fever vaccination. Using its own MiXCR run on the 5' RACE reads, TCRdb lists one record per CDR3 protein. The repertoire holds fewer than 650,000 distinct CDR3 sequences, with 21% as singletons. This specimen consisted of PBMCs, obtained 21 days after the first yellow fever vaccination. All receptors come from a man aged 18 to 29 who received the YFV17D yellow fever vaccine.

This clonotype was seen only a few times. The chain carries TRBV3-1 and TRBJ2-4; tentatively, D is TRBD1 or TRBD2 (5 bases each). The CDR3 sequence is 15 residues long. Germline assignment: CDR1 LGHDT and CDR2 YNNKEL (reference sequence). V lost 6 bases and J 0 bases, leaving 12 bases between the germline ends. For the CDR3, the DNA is TGTGCCAGCAGGGGCACCGGGACAGCCAAAAACATTCAGTACTTC. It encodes CASRGTGTAKNIQYF.

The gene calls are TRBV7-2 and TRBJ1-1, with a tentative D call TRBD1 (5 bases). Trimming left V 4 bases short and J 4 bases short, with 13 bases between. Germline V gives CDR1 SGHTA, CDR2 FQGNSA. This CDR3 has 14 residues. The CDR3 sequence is CASSSQGTGTEAFF. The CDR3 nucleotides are TGTGCCAGCAGCTCGCAGGGTACCGGCACTGAAGCTTTCTTT. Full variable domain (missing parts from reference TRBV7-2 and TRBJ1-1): GAGVSQSPSNKVTEKGKDVELRCDPISGHTALYWYRQSLGQGLEFLIYFQGNSAPDKSGLPSDRFSAERTGGSVSTLTIQRTQQEDSAVYLCASSSQGTGTEAFFGQGTRLTVV.

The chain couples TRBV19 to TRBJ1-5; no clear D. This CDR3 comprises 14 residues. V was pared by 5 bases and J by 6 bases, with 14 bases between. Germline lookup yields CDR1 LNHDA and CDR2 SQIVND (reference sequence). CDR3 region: CASSGQANGQPQHF. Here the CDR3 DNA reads TGTGCCAGTAGTGGCCAGGCGAACGGTCAGCCCCAGCATTTT.

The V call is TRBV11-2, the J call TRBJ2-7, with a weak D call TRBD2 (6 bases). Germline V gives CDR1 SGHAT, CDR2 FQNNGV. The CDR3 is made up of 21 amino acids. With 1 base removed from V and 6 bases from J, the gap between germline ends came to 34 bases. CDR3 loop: CASSLVRRGAPYPFSSCEQYV. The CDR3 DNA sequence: TGTGCCAGCAGCTTAGTACGGCGGGGCGCGCCCTACCCCTTTTCCTCTTGCGAGCAGTACGTC.

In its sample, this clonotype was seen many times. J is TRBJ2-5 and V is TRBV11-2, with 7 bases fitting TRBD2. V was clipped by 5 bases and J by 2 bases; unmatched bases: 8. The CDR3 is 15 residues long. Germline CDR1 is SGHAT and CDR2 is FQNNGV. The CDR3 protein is CASSPSWGGQETQYF. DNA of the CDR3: TGTGCCAGCAGCCCCTCCTGGGGGGGGCAAGAGACCCAGTACTTC. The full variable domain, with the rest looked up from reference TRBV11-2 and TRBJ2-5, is EAGVAQSPRYKIIEKRQSVAFWCNPISGHATLYWYQQILGQGPKLLIQFQNNGVVDDSQLPKDRFSAERLKGVDSTLKIQPAKLEDSAVYLCASSPSWGGQETQYFGPGTRLLVL.

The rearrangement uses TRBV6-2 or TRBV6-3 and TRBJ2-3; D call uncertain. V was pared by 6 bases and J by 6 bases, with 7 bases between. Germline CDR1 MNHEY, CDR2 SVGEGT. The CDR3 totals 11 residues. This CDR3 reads CASSPEDTQYF. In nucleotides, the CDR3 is TGTGCCAGCAGCCCGGAGGATACGCAGTATTTT.

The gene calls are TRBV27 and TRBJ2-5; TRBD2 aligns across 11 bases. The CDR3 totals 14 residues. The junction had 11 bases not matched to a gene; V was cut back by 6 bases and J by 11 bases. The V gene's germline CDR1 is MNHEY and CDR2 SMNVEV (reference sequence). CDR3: CASRTGLAVLPQYF. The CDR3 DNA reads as TGTGCCAGCAGAACGGGACTAGCGGTCTTGCCACAGTACTTC.

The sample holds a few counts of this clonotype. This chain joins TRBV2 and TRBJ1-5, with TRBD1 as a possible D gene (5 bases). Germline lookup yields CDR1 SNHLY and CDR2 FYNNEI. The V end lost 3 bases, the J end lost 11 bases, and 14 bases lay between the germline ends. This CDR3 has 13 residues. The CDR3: CASSEGTGGTQHF. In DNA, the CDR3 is TGTGCCAGCAGTGAGGGGACGGGCGGGACCCAGCATTTT.

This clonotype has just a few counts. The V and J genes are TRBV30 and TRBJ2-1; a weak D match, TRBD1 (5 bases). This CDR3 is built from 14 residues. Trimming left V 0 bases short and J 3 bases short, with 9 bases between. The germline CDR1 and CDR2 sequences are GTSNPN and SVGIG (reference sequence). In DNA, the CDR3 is TGTGCCTGGAGTGTACTTAGGGGCTACAATGAGCAGTTCTTC. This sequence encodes CAWSVLRGYNEQFF.